The subject of this entry is one TCR beta chain. Its antigen has not been determined. Per-base quality was not reported, and no clone a single base away is much larger than it. The donors were 40 or so Caucasian individuals from Russia, aged about 6 to 100 years, who were systemically healthy. Each donor gave about 9.8 milliliters of peripheral blood, drawn into EDTA-treated Vacutainer tubes. PBMCs were isolated by Ficoll-Paque density-gradient centrifugation, with at least 6 million obtained per sample. Trizol reagent was used to extract total RNA from the PBMCs, yielding at least 5 micrograms per sample. For every donor, flow cytometry on a PBMC aliquot measured the percentage of naive CD45RAhigh/CD27high T cells. Library construction relied on 5' RACE. The sequencer was an Illumina HiSeq 2500. A second PCR of roughly 7 to 12 cycles was performed with a sample-barcoded 5' primer and a J-beta primer mix. A unique molecular identifier was introduced onto each TCR beta cDNA molecule by a template-switch 5' adaptor carrying 12 random nucleotides. Each sample yielded at least 3 million CDR3-containing paired-end reads. All of the RNA was converted into first-strand cDNA using the Mint cDNA synthesis kit, with a TRBC-specific oligonucleotide serving as the primer. All cDNA was treated with uracil-DNA glycosylase and then went through a first 18-cycle PCR with the universal primers M1SS and BC2_uni_R. The authors' pipeline ran thus. For normalization, 1 million high-quality reads were randomly selected from each sample, with every read carrying a distinct molecular identifier. Instead of being binned into consensus sequences, reads with shared molecular identifiers were discarded. CDR3 identification, clonotype clustering and error correction used MiTCR with a Q25 quality threshold and the strictest error-elimination algorithm. A nonparametric unseen species model with Euler transformation was used to estimate lower-bound total TCR beta diversity. TCRdb itself trimmed the public reads at Q25 with fastp, ran MiXCR and retained productive beta chains. CDR3 protein duplicates are merged, each entry listing the most common genes and DNA. TCRdb, not the authors, supplied the V and J calls. Present in this sample are hundreds of thousands of distinct CDR3 sequences, approximately 40% of which were seen just once. Of the sample, around 32% falls within the top ten clones.

This record belongs to a study of blood T cells in healthy people across ages (dated by TCRdb to between 2014 and 2017). Regarding the study in general: In model experiments, roughly one uniquely barcoded TCR beta cDNA molecule per two T cells was captured by template switching. To avoid experimental bias, donors of different ages were randomly spread across the sequencing lanes. Using the same blood draw, the study looked at two additional independent replicas of 1 million unique cDNA reads for two donors, one aged 18 to 30 and the other aged 80 or older. The study measured age-related changes in TCR beta repertoire diversity using deep sequencing normalized with unique cDNA molecular identifiers. The donors were split into four age groups: young (average 16 years), middle-aged (about 40), aged (over 55) and long-lived (under 90). Study-wide conclusions, independent of this receptor: Estimates of total diversity from one million sequenced T cells were regarded as lower bounds and underestimates. The percentage of naive T cells measured by flow cytometry correlated strongly with observed TCR beta diversity. Donor CMV infection status was unknown, potentially confounding age-related changes in expanded clonotypes. Conclusive comparison of naive and antigen-experienced compartments was prevented by the profiling of bulk unsorted PBMCs. As age increased, observed TCR beta diversity per million T cells dropped in a roughly linear way, and a significant reduction was already evident by age approximately 40. Compared with the aged group, more naive CD4+ T cells, fewer expanded clones and increased TCR diversity were shown by the long-lived group, suggesting age selection.

V loses 2 bases at its end and J loses 2 bases; junction bases beyond the gene matches: 4. The CDR3, from cysteine to phenylalanine, totals 15 residues. This entry keeps only the CDR3 DNA: 45 bases, framed from base 1. CDR1 and CDR2 (SGHTA, FQGNSA) derive from the germline V gene. This receptor was identified in an elderly man in good health. Material: blood. Rearrangement joined TRBV7-2 to TRBJ2-7, with 9 bases aligning to TRBD2. The CDR3 in this case is CASSLRRGGPYEQYF. The DNA sequence follows: TGTGCCAGCAGCTTAAGGCGGGGGGGTCCCTACGAGCAGTACTTC.